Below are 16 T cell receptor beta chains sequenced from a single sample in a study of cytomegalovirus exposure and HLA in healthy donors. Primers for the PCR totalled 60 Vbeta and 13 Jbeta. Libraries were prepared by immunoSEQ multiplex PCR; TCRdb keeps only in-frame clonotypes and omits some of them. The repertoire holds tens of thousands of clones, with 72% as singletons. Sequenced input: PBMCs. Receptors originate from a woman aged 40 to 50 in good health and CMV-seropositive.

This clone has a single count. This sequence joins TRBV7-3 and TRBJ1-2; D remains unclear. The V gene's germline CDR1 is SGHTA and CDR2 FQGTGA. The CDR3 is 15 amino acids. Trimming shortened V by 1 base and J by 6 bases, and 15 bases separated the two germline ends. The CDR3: CASSLIPRPIDGYTF. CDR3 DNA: TGTGCCAGCAGCTTAATCCCCAGGCCGATTGATGGCTACACCTTC.

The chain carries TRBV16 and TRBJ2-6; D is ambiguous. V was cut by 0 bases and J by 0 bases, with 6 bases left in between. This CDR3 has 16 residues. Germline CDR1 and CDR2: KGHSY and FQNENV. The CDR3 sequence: CASSQSLGSGANVLTF. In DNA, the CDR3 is TGTGCCAGCAGCCAATCGCTCGGCTCTGGGGCCAACGTCCTGACTTTC.

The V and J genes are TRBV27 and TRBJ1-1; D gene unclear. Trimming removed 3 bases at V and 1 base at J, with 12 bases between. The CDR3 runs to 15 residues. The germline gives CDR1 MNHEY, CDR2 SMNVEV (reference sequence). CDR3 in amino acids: CASSFWAGSNTEAFF. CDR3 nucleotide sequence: TGTGCCAGCAGTTTTTGGGCAGGCTCGAACACTGAAGCTTTCTTT.

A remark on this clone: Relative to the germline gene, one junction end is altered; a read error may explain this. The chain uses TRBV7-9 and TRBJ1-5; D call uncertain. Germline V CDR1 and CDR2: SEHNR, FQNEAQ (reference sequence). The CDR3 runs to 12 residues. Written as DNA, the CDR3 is TGTTCCAGCAGCTTAGAACGGCAGCCCCAGCATTTT. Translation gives CSSSLERQPQHF.

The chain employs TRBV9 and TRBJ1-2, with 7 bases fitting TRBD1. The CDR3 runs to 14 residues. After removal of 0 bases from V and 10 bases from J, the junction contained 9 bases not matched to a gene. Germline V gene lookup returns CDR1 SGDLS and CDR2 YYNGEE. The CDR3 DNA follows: TGTGCCAGCAGCGTAGCAAGCAGGGGGAGAGACTACACCTTC. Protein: CASSVASRGRDYTF.

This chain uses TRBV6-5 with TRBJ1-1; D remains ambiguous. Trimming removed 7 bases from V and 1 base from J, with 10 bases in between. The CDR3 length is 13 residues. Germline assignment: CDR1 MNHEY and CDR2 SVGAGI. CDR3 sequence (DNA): TGTGCCAGCACTGGGCAGTCGAACACTGAAGCTTTCTTT. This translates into CASTGQSNTEAFF.

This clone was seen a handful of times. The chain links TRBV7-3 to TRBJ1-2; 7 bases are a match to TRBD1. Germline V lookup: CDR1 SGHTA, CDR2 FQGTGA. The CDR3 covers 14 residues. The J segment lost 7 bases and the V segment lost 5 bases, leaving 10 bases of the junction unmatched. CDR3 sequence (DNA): TGTGCCAGCAGCCCCACACCCGGGACAGCTGGCTACACCTTC. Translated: CASSPTPGTAGYTF.

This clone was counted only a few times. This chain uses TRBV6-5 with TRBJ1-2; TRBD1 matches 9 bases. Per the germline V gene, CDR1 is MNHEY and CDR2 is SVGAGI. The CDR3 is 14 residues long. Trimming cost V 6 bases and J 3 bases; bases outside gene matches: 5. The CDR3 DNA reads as TGTGCCAGCAGCCCGGACAGGGGATACTATGGCTACACCTTC. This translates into CASSPDRGYYGYTF.

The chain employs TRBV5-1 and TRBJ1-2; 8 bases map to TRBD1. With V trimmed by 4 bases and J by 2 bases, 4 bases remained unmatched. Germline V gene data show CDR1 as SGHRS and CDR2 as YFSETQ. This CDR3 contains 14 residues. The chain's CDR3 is CASSHRTGNYGYTF. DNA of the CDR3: TGCGCCAGCAGCCACAGGACAGGGAACTATGGCTACACCTTC.

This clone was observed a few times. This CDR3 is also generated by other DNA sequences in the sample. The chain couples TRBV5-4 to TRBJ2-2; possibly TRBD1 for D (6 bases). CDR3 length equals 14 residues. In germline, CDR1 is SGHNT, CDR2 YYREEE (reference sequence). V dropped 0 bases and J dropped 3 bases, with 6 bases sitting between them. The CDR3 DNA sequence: TGTGCCAGCAGCTTGGGACAGGACACCGGGGAGCTGTTTTTT. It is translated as CASSLGQDTGELFF.

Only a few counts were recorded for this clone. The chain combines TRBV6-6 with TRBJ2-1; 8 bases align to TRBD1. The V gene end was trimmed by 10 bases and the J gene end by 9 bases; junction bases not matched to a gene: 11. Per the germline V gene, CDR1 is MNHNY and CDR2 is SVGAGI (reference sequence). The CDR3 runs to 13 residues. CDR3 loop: CAISGTGFGEQFF. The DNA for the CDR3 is TGTGCCATCTCCGGGACAGGCTTTGGTGAGCAGTTCTTC.

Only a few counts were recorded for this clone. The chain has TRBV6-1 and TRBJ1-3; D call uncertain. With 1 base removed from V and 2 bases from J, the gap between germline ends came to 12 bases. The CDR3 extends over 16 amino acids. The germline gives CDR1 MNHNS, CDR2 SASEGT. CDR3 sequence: CASSEGARLPGNTIYF. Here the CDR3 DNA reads TGTGCCAGCAGTGAAGGAGCACGCCTGCCTGGAAACACCATATATTTT.

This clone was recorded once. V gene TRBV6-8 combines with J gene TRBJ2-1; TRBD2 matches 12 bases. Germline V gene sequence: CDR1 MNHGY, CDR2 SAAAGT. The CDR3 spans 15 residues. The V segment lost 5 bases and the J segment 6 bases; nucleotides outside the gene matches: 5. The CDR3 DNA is TGTGCCAGCAGTCCAGGACTAGCGGGGATCAATGAGCAGTTCTTC. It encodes CASSPGLAGINEQFF.

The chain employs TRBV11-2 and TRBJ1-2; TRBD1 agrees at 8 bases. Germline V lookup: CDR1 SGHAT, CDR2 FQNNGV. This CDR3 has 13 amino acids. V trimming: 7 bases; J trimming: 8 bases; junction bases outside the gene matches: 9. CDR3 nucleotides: TGTGCCAGCACCGGGGACAGGTCTTTCGGCTACACCTTC. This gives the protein CASTGDRSFGYTF.

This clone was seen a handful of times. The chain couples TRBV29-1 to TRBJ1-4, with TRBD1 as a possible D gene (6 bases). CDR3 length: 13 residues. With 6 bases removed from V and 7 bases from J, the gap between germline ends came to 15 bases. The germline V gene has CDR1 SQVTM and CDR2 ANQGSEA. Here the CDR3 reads CSVGQSVGEKLFF. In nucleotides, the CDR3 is TGCAGCGTCGGACAGTCGGTCGGTGAAAAACTGTTTTTT.

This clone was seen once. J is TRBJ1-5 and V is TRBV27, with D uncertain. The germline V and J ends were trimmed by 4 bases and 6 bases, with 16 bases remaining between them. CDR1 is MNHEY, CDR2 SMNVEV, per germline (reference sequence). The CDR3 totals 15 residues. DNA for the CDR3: TGTGCCAGCAGTTCAATCTCGACGGGAGGTCAGCCCCAGCATTTT. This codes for CASSSISTGGQPQHF.